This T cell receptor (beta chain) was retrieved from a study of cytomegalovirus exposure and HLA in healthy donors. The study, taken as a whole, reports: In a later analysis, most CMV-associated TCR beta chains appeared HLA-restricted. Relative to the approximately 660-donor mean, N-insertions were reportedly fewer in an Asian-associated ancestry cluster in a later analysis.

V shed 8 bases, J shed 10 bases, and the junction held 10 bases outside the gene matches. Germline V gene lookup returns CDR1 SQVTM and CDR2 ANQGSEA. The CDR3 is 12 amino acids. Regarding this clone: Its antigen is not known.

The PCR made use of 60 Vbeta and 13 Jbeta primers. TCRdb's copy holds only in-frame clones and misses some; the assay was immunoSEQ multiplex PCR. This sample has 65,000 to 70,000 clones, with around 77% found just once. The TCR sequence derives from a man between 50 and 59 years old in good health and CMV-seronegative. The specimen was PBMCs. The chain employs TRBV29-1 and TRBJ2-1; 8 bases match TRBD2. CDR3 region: CSIGRGGTEQFF. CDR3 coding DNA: TGCAGCATCGGGAGGGGGGGCACCGAGCAGTTCTTC.